A selection of T cell receptor beta chains follows, all from one sample in a study of blood T cell repertoires in COVID-19. Clones were read by immunoSEQ multiplex PCR, and TCRdb kept only the in-frame ones, dropping some. The sample lists a few hundred thousand clones; around 91% were seen once. Sample: peripheral blood. Receptors were obtained from a woman aged 60-75 years with acute or convalescent COVID-19. Each CDR3 is given with its conserved first and last residue. The order of the fields is J gene, D gene, V gene, clone size, CDR3 protein, CDR3 DNA. The D gene is left open where the match is weak. Clone size is given for some rows only: seen once, a few or many times, or a class if the clone is expanded.

J gene: TRBJ2-3
D gene: TRBD2
V gene: TRBV18
clone size: -
CDR3 protein: CASSVQGTSGRSTTDTQYF
CDR3 DNA: TGTGCCAGCTCAGTTCAAGGGACTAGCGGGAGATCGACCACAGATACGCAGTATTTT

J gene: TRBJ2-7
D gene: TRBD2
V gene: TRBV27
clone size: -
CDR3 protein: CASSLQAGTPYEQYF
CDR3 DNA: TGTGCCAGCAGTTTACAAGCGGGGACCCCCTACGAGCAGTACTTC

J gene: TRBJ1-1
D gene: -
V gene: TRBV6-6
clone size: once
CDR3 protein: CASSYSWTENTEAFF
CDR3 DNA: TGTGCCAGCAGTTACTCGTGGACAGAGAACACTGAAGCTTTCTTT

J gene: TRBJ2-1
D gene: -
V gene: TRBV19
clone size: -
CDR3 protein: CASSRGGWGYNEQFF
CDR3 DNA: TGTGCCAGTAGTAGAGGAGGGTGGGGCTACAATGAGCAGTTCTTC

J gene: TRBJ1-1
D gene: -
V gene: TRBV5-1
clone size: once
CDR3 protein: CASSLTNGGEAFF
CDR3 DNA: TGCGCCAGCAGCTTAACAAACGGAGGTGAAGCTTTCTTT

J gene: TRBJ2-7
D gene: TRBD2
V gene: TRBV5-4
clone size: -
CDR3 protein: CASSPPGAGASYEQYF
CDR3 DNA: TGTGCCAGCAGCCCTCCAGGAGCGGGGGCCTCCTACGAGCAGTACTTC

J gene: TRBJ2-1
D gene: TRBD2
V gene: TRBV7-2
clone size: -
CDR3 protein: CASSPTTSGGYEQFF
CDR3 DNA: TGTGCCAGCAGCCCTACGACTAGCGGGGGCTATGAGCAGTTCTTC

J gene: TRBJ2-1
D gene: -
V gene: TRBV3-1/TRBV3-2
clone size: -
CDR3 protein: CASSVLGRSNEQFF
CDR3 DNA: TGTGCCAGCAGCGTTCTGGGGCGCAGCAATGAGCAGTTCTTC

J gene: TRBJ1-2
D gene: TRBD1
V gene: TRBV19
clone size: -
CDR3 protein: CASSPPRTGPLGSYGYTF
CDR3 DNA: TGTGCCAGTAGCCCTCCCAGGACAGGGCCGCTAGGGAGTTATGGCTACACCTTC

J gene: TRBJ2-1
D gene: TRBD2
V gene: TRBV5-1
clone size: -
CDR3 protein: CASSLTSGKVGEQFF
CDR3 DNA: TGCGCCAGCAGCTTAACTAGCGGGAAAGTGGGGGAGCAGTTCTTC

J gene: TRBJ1-1
D gene: TRBD1
V gene: TRBV10-3
clone size: -
CDR3 protein: CAIAGKGAMNTEAFF
CDR3 DNA: TGTGCCATCGCGGGGAAGGGGGCCATGAACACTGAAGCTTTCTTT

J gene: TRBJ2-7
D gene: TRBD2
V gene: TRBV7-9
clone size: -
CDR3 protein: CASSLGMGLPAYEQYF
CDR3 DNA: TGTGCCAGCAGCTTAGGTATGGGACTACCGGCCTACGAGCAGTACTTC

J gene: TRBJ2-3
D gene: TRBD2
V gene: TRBV9
clone size: -
CDR3 protein: CASSVVGSGGAVDTQYF
CDR3 DNA: TGTGCCAGCAGCGTAGTGGGTAGCGGGGGGGCAGTGGATACGCAGTATTTT

J gene: TRBJ1-2
D gene: -
V gene: TRBV4-3
clone size: -
CDR3 protein: CASSQNAHRIDYGYTF
CDR3 DNA: TGCGCCAGCAGCCAAAATGCCCACAGAATTGACTATGGCTACACCTTC

J gene: TRBJ2-1
D gene: TRBD2
V gene: TRBV28
clone size: once
CDR3 protein: CASSPLGEGPTYNEQFF
CDR3 DNA: TGTGCCAGCAGTCCGCTAGGGGAGGGCCCAACCTACAATGAGCAGTTCTTC

J gene: TRBJ1-5
D gene: TRBD1
V gene: TRBV18
clone size: -
CDR3 protein: CASSLQGSGNQPQHF
CDR3 DNA: TGTGCCAGCTCACTACAGGGGAGCGGCAATCAGCCCCAGCATTTT

J gene: TRBJ1-2
D gene: TRBD1
V gene: TRBV7-9
clone size: once
CDR3 protein: CASSLEGQYAVSF
CDR3 DNA: TGTGCCAGCAGCTTAGAGGGACAGTATGCCGTCTCCTTC

J gene: TRBJ2-5
D gene: TRBD2
V gene: TRBV4-3
clone size: -
CDR3 protein: CASSQDSRLATAETQYF
CDR3 DNA: TGCGCCAGCAGCCAAGATTCGAGACTAGCGACGGCGGAGACCCAGTACTTC

J gene: TRBJ2-7
D gene: -
V gene: TRBV5-1
clone size: -
CDR3 protein: CASSLGATAYEQYF
CDR3 DNA: TGCGCCAGCAGCTTGGGGGCGACAGCCTACGAGCAGTACTTC

J gene: TRBJ1-1
D gene: -
V gene: TRBV4-1
clone size: -
CDR3 protein: CASSQDRDTEAFF
CDR3 DNA: TGCGCCAGCAGCCAAGACAGGGACACTGAAGCTTTCTTT

J gene: TRBJ2-7
D gene: -
V gene: TRBV9
clone size: -
CDR3 protein: CASSGYPSGYEQYF
CDR3 DNA: TGTGCCAGCAGCGGCTATCCTTCGGGCTACGAGCAGTACTTC

J gene: TRBJ1-1
D gene: TRBD1
V gene: TRBV28
clone size: -
CDR3 protein: CASRPNEGARTTEAFF
CDR3 DNA: TGTGCCAGCAGACCTAACGAGGGGGCAAGAACAACTGAAGCTTTCTTT

J gene: TRBJ2-3
D gene: TRBD2
V gene: TRBV28
clone size: -
CDR3 protein: CASSLAGEADTQYF
CDR3 DNA: TGTGCCAGCAGTTTGGCGGGAGAGGCAGATACGCAGTATTTT

J gene: TRBJ1-1
D gene: TRBD1
V gene: TRBV29-1
clone size: -
CDR3 protein: CRATGGMNTEAFF
CDR3 DNA: TGCAGAGCGACAGGGGGGATGAACACTGAAGCTTTCTTT

J gene: TRBJ1-4
D gene: -
V gene: TRBV4-2
clone size: few
CDR3 protein: CASSPTGGIHNEKLFF
CDR3 DNA: TGTGCCAGCAGCCCTACTGGGGGCATTCATAATGAAAAACTGTTTTTT